This TCR beta chain stems from a study of T cell responses to AZD1222 COVID-19 vaccine. Only in-frame clones appear in the TCRdb table, and some are missing; sequencing was by immunoSEQ multiplex PCR. The data show some 150,000 clones, with roughly 94% seen just once and 1.3% held by the top ten. V gave up 1 base and J gave up 4 bases; unmatched junction bases: 6. Germline CDR1 and CDR2: LGHNA and YNFKEQ. This CDR3 has 16 residues. The table lists this clone with a count of one. The receptor comes from an adult in good health. The chain uses TRBV4-2 and TRBJ2-1; 8 bases are shared with TRBD1. This material consisted of peripheral blood, taken on day 0 of AZD1222 vaccination. The CDR3 nucleotides are TGTGCCAGCAGCCAAGCGGACAGGGTGGATTACAATGAGCAGTTCTTC. Its protein is CASSQADRVDYNEQFF.